What follows describes a single T cell receptor (beta chain). The antigen remains undetermined. This sample stems from a study of cytomegalovirus exposure and HLA in healthy donors. PCR primers comprised 60 Vbeta and 13 Jbeta primers. Generated by immunoSEQ multiplex PCR, the TCRdb table keeps only in-frame clones and is missing some. There are 200,000 to 250,000 clones in the sample; roughly 80% occur only once, and about 3.1% lies in the top ten. Overall study results and limits: CMV antigen specificity of a few CMV-associated chains was confirmed in vitro. The authors later linked a missense DCLRE1C variant to TCR beta V- and J-gene trimming.

There are 13 residues in the CDR3. Trimming cost V 8 bases and J 0 bases; bases outside gene matches: 4. Looked up from germline, CDR1 is MGHDK and CDR2 is SYGVNS. V gene TRBV25-1 combines with J gene TRBJ2-7; 7 positions agree with TRBD1. The sample was PBMCs. This sequence originates from a young man in good health and CMV-seronegative. CDR3 DNA sequence: TGTGCCAGCGTTGACAGGGTCTCCTACGAGCAGTACTTC. It codes for CASVDRVSYEQYF.